Reported below is one TCR beta chain. Which antigen it targets is not known. This sample stems from a study of cytomegalovirus exposure and HLA in healthy donors (dated 2017 in TCRdb). Regarding the research as a whole: An earlier analysis of some 550 of the donors reported more than 250 Gb of sequence data and about 100 million unique TCR beta sequences from some 180 million T cells. All discovery cohort repertoires had been generated using a single sequencing platform. Along with the approximately 700-subject first cohort, a separate validation cohort of around 120 different subjects was used. About five DR-DQ haplotypes were handled as single units for association and clustering because linkage in the cohort was strong. The study used immunosequencing to profile the T cell repertoires of approximately 630 subjects and linked those repertoires to cytomegalovirus serostatus. To decide whether each TCR beta V gene segment behaved as functional or pseudogenic, an earlier analysis of fewer than 750 of the donors relied on high-throughput TCR beta sequencing. A later analysis re-examined previously published TCR beta repertoires from over 500 donors and added high-resolution HLA genotyping to investigate patterns of TCR occurrence. About 320 gigabases of sequencing data and approximately 80 million unique TCR sequences were included in an early release covering 550 to 800 HLA-typed donors. The aim of the study was to test whether cataloging public T cell receptors could identify signatures of past pathogen exposure. The study combined high-throughput TCR immunosequencing, statistical association of individual TCRs with disease status, and machine learning to predict cytomegalovirus infection status. Typing coverage differed by locus: A, B, C, DRB1 and DQB1 were typed in about 629-630 donors, DQA1 in 500 to 550, DPA1 in approximately 610, and DPB1 in 472. Of the 350 to 450 genotyped donors, about 84% fell in the genetic ancestry cluster associated with self-reported Caucasian donors. Across approximately 400 genotyped donors of the cohort, an average of 235,054 unique TCR beta nucleotide sequences per donor were sequenced, and roughly 18% of those sequences were non-productive. Alongside the repertoire data, information on donor age, sex, ethnicity and CMV serostatus was compiled. The later analysis used no new phenotypic data to find candidate immune exposures, relying instead on TCR beta sequences and their occurrence across donors. Genome-wide SNP genotypes for about 60% of the roughly 700 donors were used in a later genetic analysis, which treated that subset as a discovery cohort. HLA typing covered class I and class II loci at four-digit resolution. The study at large found these results: Most CMV-associated TCR beta chains appeared to be HLA-restricted in a later analysis, and the HLA associations seemed to be driven largely by CMV exposure. Cytomegalovirus status was reported to be diagnosed by the classifier with high specificity and sensitivity in both the original and validation cohorts. The only immune exposure information available for the cohort was CMV serostatus. Compared with equally common non-associated chains, HLA-associated TCR beta chains in a later analysis were more clonally expanded and had lower generation probabilities. Some 16 rarely observed V segments, including chromosome 9 orphons, were excluded from the earlier analysis of some 590 of the donors because counts were too low. Correlated functional status among segregating V segments might reflect linkage disequilibrium, but an unknown experimental factor could not be ruled out. Several of the top co-occurrence clusters appeared to be linked to parvovirus B19, influenza, CMV and Epstein-Barr virus, according to a later analysis. The study gave a list of 150 to 200 TCR beta chains associated with cytomegalovirus. At a false discovery rate of 0.05, a later analysis linked roughly 17,000 TCR beta sequences to specific HLA alleles. A cluster of highly shared sequence variants was judged likely to be a technical artifact of the sequencing pipeline. According to a later analysis, TCR association rates differed among HLA loci, with DRB1 alleles showing the most associated TCRs and HLA-C alleles showing the fewest. A further reported finding was that TCR beta sequences accurately predicted the HLA-A and HLA-B alleles for most subjects in the first cohort. HLA typing was unavailable for some donors at each locus, so association tests used only the typed subset. While some public TCRs were present in many individuals, most TCR sequences turned up only very rarely across donors. According to the authors, the approach could potentially be generalized to other disease states and immunological phenotypes. The cohort was sequenced for TCR beta chains only, and without alpha or paired-chain data the features that could be detected were limited. An association between a missense DCLRE1C variant and V-gene and J-gene trimming of TCR beta chains was found in a later genetic analysis and replicated in an independent cohort. Roughly uniform sequencing depth across donors was assumed in presence/absence analyses, although this assumption may not hold. In vitro tests confirmed that a few of the cytomegalovirus-associated TCR beta chains recognize cytomegalovirus antigens. Because the 87-base-pair reads could not distinguish some IMGT-functional V segments, including TRBV6-2 and TRBV6-3, those segments were excluded. According to a later genetic analysis, donors in an Asian-associated ancestry cluster had fewer N-insertions in productive TCRs than the approximately 650-donor mean. Broadly in line with IMGT annotations, most TCR beta V segments showed up in productive rearrangements about 87% or about 30% of the time in an earlier analysis of 587 of the donors. When HLA alleles, especially DR and DQ, strongly co-occurred, TCR associations were difficult to assign to individual alleles.

The library was generated by the immunoSEQ multiplex PCR assay. A mixture of 60 forward primers for TCR Vbeta segments and 13 reverse primers for TCR Jbeta segments was used in the multiplex PCR. A multiplex PCR assay on genomic DNA amplified the CDR3 region of rearranged TCR beta genes. The amplified TCR beta libraries were sequenced on the Illumina HiSeq System as 87-base-pair reads. On the authors' methods: A later analysis counted some 74 million unique TCR beta chains across the 700 or so repertoires, and 9.5 million to 11 million of these chains were shared by at least two donors. Raw reads were error-corrected and collapsed into unique sequences with a nearest-neighbor algorithm that merged closely related sequences to remove PCR and sequencing errors. To assign V, D and J gene segments, CDR3 sequences were aligned to IMGT reference sequences. For a sequence to be retained, at least a six-nucleotide match to both a V gene segment and a J gene segment was required. Rearrangements were classified as productive when the CDR3 lacked stop codons and remained in frame with V and J, and all other rearrangements were classified as non-productive. Following IMGT convention, CDR3 was defined as the stretch from the second conserved V-encoded cysteine to the conserved J-encoded phenylalanine. The earlier analysis of some 600 of the donors excluded sequences that lacked an unambiguous match to a single V gene segment. An earlier analysis of 550 to 650 of the donors classified V segments as functional when productive rearrangements were above 56.7% and as segregating when the standard deviation between donors was above 5%. A statistical classification framework was built for diagnosing cytomegalovirus status from the catalog of TCR beta chain sequences. In a later analysis, V and J genes were assigned by comparing TCR nucleotide sequences against IMGT/GENE-DB human TR gene sequences. Using the TCRdist pipeline, a later analysis assigned CDR3 sequences along with most-parsimonious VDJ recombination scenarios. A later analysis defined each TCR beta chain by its CDR3 amino acid sequence plus V-gene family, and excluded reads lacking a unique V-gene family. To address suspected cross-contamination and a sequencing artifact, a later analysis removed some 620 highly shared, low-generation-probability nucleotide sequences. In a later analysis, a clonal expansion index was calculated for each public chain from normalized within-repertoire ranks of inferred template counts. In a later analysis, generation probabilities were computed with a VDJ recombination model fitted to out-of-frame rearrangements, and the resulting probabilities were checked against IGoR. In a later analysis, TCR-TCR, TCR-HLA and TCR-CMV co-occurrence was scored with hypergeometric tests, and a repertoire-size bias correction was applied to TCR pairs. To estimate false discovery rates, a later analysis permuted the HLA or CMV assignments 20 times. In a later analysis, co-occurring TCRs were grouped using DBSCAN, and TCRdist sequence similarity was added for clustering within HLA-allele-positive subsets. Repertoires with fewer than 30,000 or more than 120,000 public chains, plus five repertoires with anomalous nucleotide sharing, were excluded from co-occurrence clustering. The table was pulled from immuneACCESS by TCRdb, which kept in-frame rearrangements only. Such tables lose some clones; where checked, under half of the loss comes from unresolved V genes, and the rest has no known cause. D and trimming come from the DNA, and the V and J calls and clone size come from that table. This sample's listing comprises around 55,000 clones. The top ten hold about 9.1% of the sample.

The V end gives up 6 bases and the J end 4 bases, leaving 7 bases in the junction not matched to a gene. Reading the germline V gene gives CDR1 SGHTA and CDR2 FQGTGA. The CDR3 measures 14 amino acids from cysteine to phenylalanine. The retained sequence is limited to the CDR3, 42 bases, with the frame set at the first base. The cohort consisted of hundreds of healthy bone marrow donors. At the time of sampling, all cohort members were nominally healthy, though unrecorded immune exposures were likely present. The donor was CMV seropositive and was included in the group of 250 to 300 seropositive cohort members. A peripheral blood sample was provided by each donor, and peripheral blood mononuclear cells were used for TCR beta sequencing. Genomic DNA extraction from the blood cell samples was performed with the Qiagen DNeasy Blood Extraction Kit.

This sequence uses TRBV7-3 and TRBJ1-1; TRBD1 agrees with 8 junctional bases. This receptor was obtained from a man in his fifties or sixties in good health and CMV-seropositive. Sequencing was performed on PBMCs. The sequence in DNA is TGTGCCAGCAGGATCGACAGGGGAGGCACTGAAGCTTTCTTT. It codes for CASRIDRGGTEAFF.